The 10 T cell receptor beta chains presented below share a single source sample, sequenced in a study of monozygotic twins with inflammatory bowel disease. TCRdb reprocessed the 5' RACE reads and stores each CDR3 protein as one record, lacking DNA. This sample's table reports 400,000 to 500,000 distinct CDR3 sequences. Sequencing input: blood. The receptors shown here come from a human donor with ulcerative colitis or Crohn's disease, or a healthy co-twin of an affected twin (not recorded which).

This chain joins TRBV20-1 and TRBJ2-3; no DNA is available, so the TRBD1 call from TCRdb remains unchecked. Germline V gene lookup returns CDR1 DFQATT and CDR2 SNEGSKA (reference sequence). The CDR3 sequence is 15 residues long. CDR3 in amino acids: CSAPPGGPELYTQYF.

The rearrangement uses TRBV6-5 and TRBJ2-1. Germline-derived CDR1 and CDR2 are MNHEY and SVGAGI. The CDR3 has 15 amino acids. CDR3 amino acids: CASSYSTGSYNEQFF.

The V and J genes are TRBV5-1 and TRBJ1-2; TCRdb's D call, TRBD1, is unchecked because there is no DNA. CDR3 length: 15 residues. Germline values: CDR1 SGHRS, CDR2 YFSETQ. The CDR3 spells CASSPQPGHNYGYTF. The whole variable domain, remainder taken from reference TRBV5-1 and TRBJ1-2, is KAGVTQTPRYLIKTRGQQVTLSCSPISGHRSVSWYQQTPGQGLQFLFEYFSETQRNKGNFPGRFSGRQFSNSRSEMNVSTLELGDSALYLCASSPQPGHNYGYTFGSGTRLTVV.

The chain carries TRBV7-6 and TRBJ2-1; TCRdb calls TRBD2, which cannot be checked without DNA. Germline V gene data show CDR1 as SGHVS and CDR2 as FNYEAQ. The CDR3 sequence is 17 residues long. CDR3 in amino acids: CASSLGLAGGSYNEQFF.

The chain is built from TRBV4-2 and TRBJ2-1; with no DNA, the TCRdb D assignment of TRBD1 cannot be verified. CDR3 size: 19 residues. CDR1 is LGHNA and CDR2 is YNFKEQ in the germline V gene. CDR3 sequence reads: CASSQDRVGVAGVNNEQFF.

The chain's CDR3 is CATLAGLQETQYF. V and J are TRBV10-3 and TRBJ2-5; checking the TCRdb D call of TRBD2 is not possible without DNA. This CDR3 is built from 13 residues. CDR1 ENHRY and CDR2 SYGVKD come from the germline V gene.

The chain employs TRBV20-1 and TRBJ2-4; TCRdb reports TRBD2, a call that lacks DNA to check it against. Germline lookup yields CDR1 DFQATT and CDR2 SNEGSKA (reference sequence). This CDR3 spans 17 amino acids. The CDR3 is CSARPSGGDVDKNIQYF.

The chain uses TRBV20-1 and TRBJ2-5. The CDR3 runs to 13 residues. Germline V gene sequence: CDR1 DFQATT, CDR2 SNEGSKA (reference sequence). This CDR3 is CSARERLIETQYF.

V usage is TRBV7-2 and J usage is TRBJ1-5; there is no DNA to check the TCRdb D call of TRBD1. Germline V gene data show CDR1 as SGHTA and CDR2 as FQGNSA. This CDR3 has 15 residues. CDR3 in amino acids: CASRRSGAGNQPQHF.

The V gene is TRBV21-1, the J gene TRBJ2-7; checking the TCRdb D call of TRBD1 is not possible without DNA. TRBV21-1 is a listed pseudogene. The CDR3 runs to 16 residues. CDR3: CASSKVRTVGSYEQYF.